Listed below are T cell receptor beta chains from one sample, sequenced in a study of blood T cell repertoires in COVID-19. Method: immunoSEQ multiplex PCR; TCRdb's copy keeps in-frame clones and lacks some. Seen here are some 530,000 clones, approximately 91% observed once, and the top ten hold just over 8%. Input material: PBMCs or T cells enriched from blood (not recorded which). Receptor source: a woman in her fifties or sixties who had recovered from COVID-19. CDR3s include the opening cysteine and the closing phenylalanine or tryptophan.

>TRBV3-1/TRBV3-2
CASSPRGSASGGNNEQFF
>TRBV6-6
CASSLLAGGPFVTDTQYF
>TRBV14
CASSHKGLSSARGYEQYF
>TRBV27
CASSPYLDRPNTEAFF
>TRBV3-1/TRBV3-2
CATLQGYGYTF
>TRBV14
CASSQVFGGNSPLHF
>TRBV29-1
CSVYTSLVADTQYF
>TRBV30
CAWSGPGGTQYF
>TRBV29-1
CSAGGQGDQPQHF
>TRBV3-1/TRBV3-2
CASKSSGGPGTQYF
>TRBV20-1
CSASLGLDYGYTF
>TRBV7-2
CASSLVAAFDNEQFF
>TRBV3-1/TRBV3-2
CASCSRGYNSPLHF
>TRBV19
CASSPNYGYTF
>TRBV6-5
CASSYIRGNSPLHF
>TRBV28
CASSLTLGGVVGELFF
>TRBV14
CASGGTVLYNEQFF